This TCR beta chain was documented in a study of blood T cells in healthy people across ages. The study's findings and limits: Considered underestimates were the diversity estimates obtained from one million T cells. Older age coincided with a roughly linear decline in TCR beta diversity per million T cells.

This clonotype occurred once. What it binds is unknown. Using a J-beta primer mix together with a sample-barcoded 5' primer, a second PCR was run for roughly 6 to 11 cycles. Using its own MiXCR run on the 5' RACE reads, TCRdb lists one record per CDR3 protein. The repertoire holds about 1.1 million distinct CDR3 sequences, 35% to 45% seen once, with around 14% in the top ten. With V trimmed by 3 bases and J by 2 bases, 4 bases remained unmatched. This CDR3 region has 15 residues. Germline V gene sequence: CDR1 LGHNA, CDR2 YSLEER. This TCR came from a man between 18 and 29 years old in good health. The chain is built from TRBV4-3 and TRBJ1-2, with 9 positions matching TRBD1. Source material: blood. The CDR3 DNA sequence: TGCGCCAGCAGCCAGTGGGACAGGGTCAACTATGGCTACACCTTC. It encodes CASSQWDRVNYGYTF.